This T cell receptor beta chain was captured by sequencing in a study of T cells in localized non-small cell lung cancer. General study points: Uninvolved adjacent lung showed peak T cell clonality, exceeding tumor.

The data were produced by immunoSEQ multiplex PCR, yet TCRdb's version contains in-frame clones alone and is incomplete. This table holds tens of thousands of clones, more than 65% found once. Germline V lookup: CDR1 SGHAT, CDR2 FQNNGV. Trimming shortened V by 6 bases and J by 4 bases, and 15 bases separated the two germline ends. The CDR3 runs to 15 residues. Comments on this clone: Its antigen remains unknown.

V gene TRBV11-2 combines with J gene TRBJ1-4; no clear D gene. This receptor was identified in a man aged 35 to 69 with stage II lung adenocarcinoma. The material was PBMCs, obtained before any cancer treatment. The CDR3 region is CASSLPGSGNEKLFF. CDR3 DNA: TGTGCCAGCAGTCTCCCAGGATCCGGTAATGAAAAACTGTTTTTT.